This T cell receptor beta chain was recorded in a study of CD8 T cells in ankylosing spondylitis (dated by TCRdb to 2016 to 2017). For the study in its entirety: T cell receptor beta repertoires were profiled in healthy donors and ankylosing spondylitis patients so that disease-linked TCR variants could be found. The full study cohort was made up of roughly 25 ankylosing spondylitis patients and about a hundred healthy donors. Peripheral blood samples were taken, and synovial fluid was additionally collected from ankylosing spondylitis patients.

The germline V and J ends show losses of 10 bases and 0 bases respectively, and no gene match explains 4 bases of the junction. Inclusive of the bounding cysteine and phenylalanine, the CDR3 is 13 residues long. Here the CDR3 DNA is all that survives: 39 bases in frame from base 1. CDR1 is given as MNHNY and CDR2 as SVGAGI, both from the germline V gene (reference sequence). This clonotype was found many times. Its recognized antigen is unknown. The record has no base qualities; no much larger clone is one base away. Sequenced using an Illumina HiSeq 2500. Quantitative 5'-RACE with molecular barcodes was used to prepare TCR beta libraries. In the paper's pipeline: A new computational method, built on a probabilistic model of VDJ rearrangement, was used to identify disease-linked TCR variants. TCRdb ran its own pipeline on the public reads, namely fastp trimming at Q25 and MiXCR clone calling, and kept in-frame beta chains. One record per CDR3 amino acid sequence lists the most common genes and DNA. The V and J calls shown here were made by TCRdb, not taken from the authors' results. The sample table records 200,000 to 300,000 distinct CDR3 sequences; around 9.1% of these occur just once. In total, the top ten clones hold about 6.8% of the sample.

The paper's findings and limits, for the study overall: The disease-linked clones were reported as significantly enriched in matched synovial fluid samples from ankylosing spondylitis patients. A TCR beta motif made up of several highly homologous amino acid variants appeared to be characteristic of blood from ankylosing spondylitis patients. A CD8+ phenotype was shown by the disease-linked clones, which were found at relatively low frequencies in peripheral blood. Some TCR beta motif variants had previously been reported in synovial fluid and blood of reactive arthritis patients, which suggested common disease-initiation mechanisms.

This sequence uses TRBV6-6 and TRBJ2-3; 7 bases in the middle match TRBD2. This TCR was recovered from a male donor with ankylosing spondylitis or in good health (not recorded which). The source material was blood, either unsorted or a sorted T cell fraction (not recorded which). The CDR3: CAILADSTDTQYF. The base sequence is TGTGCCATTCTAGCGGATAGCACAGATACGCAGTATTTT.